The rows below give T cell receptor beta chains drawn from one sample of a study of blood T cells in healthy people across ages. TCRdb itself ran the 5' RACE reads through MiXCR, one entry per CDR3 protein. The sample records approximately 820,000 distinct CDR3 sequences, approximately 48% being singletons. Sequencing was carried out using blood. These receptors originate from a man in his 60s in good health. The CDR3 runs from the conserved cysteine through the conserved F or W. Each record gives: J gene, clone size, D gene, V gene, CDR3 protein, CDR3 DNA. The D gene is left open where the match is weak. Only some rows state a clone size, as once, few, many or a class for expanded clones.

j_call: TRBJ2-6
clone_size: .
d_call: .
v_call: TRBV25-1
cdr3_aa: CASSESGWGDVRVLGANVLTF
cdr3_nt: TGTGCCAGCAGTGAATCGGGATGGGGGGATGTCCGAGTATTAGGGGCCAACGTCCTGACTTTC

j_call: TRBJ2-7
clone_size: few
d_call: TRBD1
v_call: TRBV7-2
cdr3_aa: CASSYGQGGPYEQYF
cdr3_nt: TGTGCCAGCAGCTATGGACAGGGGGGCCCCTACGAGCAGTACTTC

j_call: TRBJ2-4
clone_size: .
d_call: .
v_call: TRBV2
cdr3_aa: CASNDPTLAKNIQYF
cdr3_nt: TGTGCCAGCAATGATCCGACATTAGCCAAAAACATTCAGTACTTC

j_call: TRBJ2-3
clone_size: .
d_call: .
v_call: TRBV7-9
cdr3_aa: CASSLFRGPTDTQYF
cdr3_nt: TGCGCCAGCAGCTTGTTCCGGGGGCCCACAGATACGCAGTATTTT

j_call: TRBJ2-3
clone_size: .
d_call: .
v_call: TRBV15
cdr3_aa: CATSRPLGDTQYF
cdr3_nt: TGTGCCACCAGCAGACCCCTGGGAGATACGCAGTATTTT

j_call: TRBJ2-4
clone_size: .
d_call: TRBD1
v_call: TRBV6-2/TRBV6-3
cdr3_aa: CASRGQGDWKNIQYF
cdr3_nt: TGTGCCAGCCGAGGACAGGGGGATTGGAAAAACATTCAGTACTTC

j_call: TRBJ2-5
clone_size: .
d_call: .
v_call: TRBV28
cdr3_aa: CASRRANRRETQYF
cdr3_nt: TGTGCCAGCAGACGGGCTAACCGGCGGGAGACCCAGTACTTC

j_call: TRBJ2-5
clone_size: .
d_call: .
v_call: TRBV5-1
cdr3_aa: CASSPRGQEETQYF
cdr3_nt: TGCGCCAGCAGTCCACGGGGCCAGGAAGAGACCCAGTACTTC

j_call: TRBJ2-7
clone_size: .
d_call: .
v_call: TRBV15
cdr3_aa: CATSRIPTVSSYEQYF
cdr3_nt: TGTGCCACCAGCAGAATCCCGACAGTTAGCTCCTACGAGCAGTACTTC

j_call: TRBJ1-6
clone_size: .
d_call: .
v_call: TRBV28
cdr3_aa: CASSPLAGDGNSPLHF
cdr3_nt: TGTGCCAGCAGTCCTCTTGCGGGGGATGGGAATTCACCCCTCCACTTT

j_call: TRBJ2-1
clone_size: many
d_call: TRBD2
v_call: TRBV6-5
cdr3_aa: CATGTRANEQFF
cdr3_nt: TGTGCCACCGGGACTAGGGCCAATGAGCAGTTCTTC

j_call: TRBJ2-1
clone_size: few
d_call: .
v_call: TRBV29-1
cdr3_aa: CSAERVGALYNEQFF
cdr3_nt: TGCAGCGCGGAGAGGGTTGGTGCCCTCTACAATGAGCAGTTCTTC

j_call: TRBJ1-4
clone_size: .
d_call: .
v_call: TRBV20-1
cdr3_aa: CSAKALTGEKLFF
cdr3_nt: TGCAGTGCTAAGGCCCTAACCGGGGAAAAACTGTTTTTT

j_call: TRBJ2-7
clone_size: few
d_call: .
v_call: TRBV11-3
cdr3_aa: CASSLASGTPYEQYF
cdr3_nt: TGTGCCAGCAGCTTAGCATCAGGGACCCCCTACGAGCAGTACTTC

j_call: TRBJ2-7
clone_size: .
d_call: .
v_call: TRBV7-2
cdr3_aa: CASSSSVHLGGYEQYF
cdr3_nt: TGTGCCAGCAGCTCGAGTGTCCACCTAGGAGGCTACGAGCAGTACTTC

j_call: TRBJ2-7
clone_size: .
d_call: TRBD2
v_call: TRBV3-1
cdr3_aa: CASSQQPGLADYEQYF
cdr3_nt: TGTGCCAGCAGCCAACAGCCGGGACTAGCGGACTACGAGCAGTACTTC

j_call: TRBJ1-1
clone_size: .
d_call: .
v_call: TRBV24-1
cdr3_aa: CATSDFAIGKNTEAFF
cdr3_nt: TGTGCCACCAGTGATTTTGCGATCGGAAAGAACACTGAAGCTTTCTTT

j_call: TRBJ2-1
clone_size: .
d_call: TRBD2
v_call: TRBV5-1
cdr3_aa: CASSSPAGFEQFF
cdr3_nt: TGCGCCAGCAGCTCCCCAGCGGGGTTTGAGCAGTTCTTC

j_call: TRBJ2-5
clone_size: .
d_call: .
v_call: TRBV5-1
cdr3_aa: CASSFRVNNEQYF
cdr3_nt: TGCGCCAGCAGCTTCAGGGTAAACAATGAGCAGTACTTC

j_call: TRBJ2-1
clone_size: many
d_call: TRBD2
v_call: TRBV29-1
cdr3_aa: CSVEDPTAGLAGGAGQFF
cdr3_nt: TGCAGCGTTGAAGACCCCACCGCGGGACTAGCGGGGGGCGCAGGGCAGTTCTTC

j_call: TRBJ1-2
clone_size: few
d_call: TRBD1
v_call: TRBV6-6
cdr3_aa: CASRSGTGGDYGYTF
cdr3_nt: TGTGCCAGCAGATCAGGGACAGGGGGCGACTATGGCTACACCTTC

j_call: TRBJ2-7
clone_size: .
d_call: TRBD2
v_call: TRBV27
cdr3_aa: CASSSGGAGGPYEQYF
cdr3_nt: TGTGCCAGCAGTTCCGGTGGGGCGGGAGGCCCCTACGAGCAGTACTTC

j_call: TRBJ2-7
clone_size: few
d_call: .
v_call: TRBV28
cdr3_aa: CASSLKHRVVIYEQYF
cdr3_nt: TGTGCCAGCAGTTTAAAACACAGGGTGGTCATCTACGAGCAGTACTTC

j_call: TRBJ1-2
clone_size: few
d_call: TRBD1
v_call: TRBV6-5
cdr3_aa: CASSFAGQGGWANYGYTF
cdr3_nt: TGTGCCAGCAGTTTCGCAGGACAGGGCGGATGGGCTAACTATGGCTACACCTTC

j_call: TRBJ1-4
clone_size: .
d_call: .
v_call: TRBV7-9
cdr3_aa: CASSSHLSGEKLFF
cdr3_nt: TGTGCCAGCAGCTCCCACCTCTCAGGGGAAAAACTGTTTTTT

j_call: TRBJ2-2
clone_size: .
d_call: .
v_call: TRBV30
cdr3_aa: CAWSVPYNTRELFF
cdr3_nt: TGTGCCTGGAGTGTACCGTACAACACCCGGGAGCTGTTTTTT

j_call: TRBJ2-1
clone_size: .
d_call: TRBD1
v_call: TRBV27
cdr3_aa: CASRRDSVSYNEQFF
cdr3_nt: TGTGCCAGCAGGAGGGACAGCGTCTCCTACAATGAGCAGTTCTTC

j_call: TRBJ2-7
clone_size: .
d_call: TRBD1
v_call: TRBV7-9
cdr3_aa: CATGETGNSYEQYF
cdr3_nt: TGTGCCACCGGCGAGACAGGGAACTCCTACGAGCAGTACTTC